This section outlines one TCR beta chain sequence together with its context. The antigen is unknown. Germline CDR1 is SGHKS and CDR2 is YYEKEE (reference sequence). The CDR3 is made up of 14 amino acids. This sample was taken from a study of blood T cells in healthy people across ages. Study results and caveats: Changes seen in expanded clonotypes were possibly confounded by donor CMV status left unknown.

PBMCs were isolated at a quantity of at least 6 million per sample. Together with a sample-barcoded 5' primer, a J-beta primer mix was included in a second PCR lasting about 6 to 11 cycles. One entry per CDR3 protein results from TCRdb running MiXCR on the 5' RACE reads. The data contain over 1,300,000 distinct CDR3 sequences, approximately 60% of them singletons. This clonotype originated in a man aged 18 to 30 in good health. The chain uses TRBV5-5 and TRBJ2-7, with 8 bases matching TRBD1. The DNA end is more similar to TRBJ2-4, so the J call may be wrong. Source material: blood. The CDR3 DNA follows: TGTGCCAGCAGCTTGGCGGGACAGGAAAACATTCAGTACTTC. Residues: CASSLAGQENIQYF.